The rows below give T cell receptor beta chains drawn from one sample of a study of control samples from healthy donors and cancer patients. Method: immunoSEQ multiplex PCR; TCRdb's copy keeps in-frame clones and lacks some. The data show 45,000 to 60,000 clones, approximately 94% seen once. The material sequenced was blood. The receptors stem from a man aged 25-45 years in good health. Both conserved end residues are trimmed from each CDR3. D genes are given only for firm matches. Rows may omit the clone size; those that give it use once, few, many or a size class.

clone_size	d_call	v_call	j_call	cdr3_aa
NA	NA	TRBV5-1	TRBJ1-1	ASSLATGPSEAF
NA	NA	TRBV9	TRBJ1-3	ASSVAVHSGNTIY
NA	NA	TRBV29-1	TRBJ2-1	SAKDPLSGAEQF
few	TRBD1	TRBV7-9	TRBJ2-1	ASSLGQGQNEQF
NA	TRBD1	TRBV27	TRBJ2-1	ASSLSRTGTYNEQF
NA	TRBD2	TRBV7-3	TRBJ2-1	ASSPTSEYNEQF
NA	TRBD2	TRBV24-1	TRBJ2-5	ATSDETSGLKETQY
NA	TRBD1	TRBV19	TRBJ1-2	ASRTGVGYT
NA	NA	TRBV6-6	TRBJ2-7	ASSRDSYEQY
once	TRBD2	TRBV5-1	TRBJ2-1	ASRLAGGNEQF
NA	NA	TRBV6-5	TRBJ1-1	ASSTSNTEAF
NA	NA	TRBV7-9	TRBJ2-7	ASSPPDGTYEQY
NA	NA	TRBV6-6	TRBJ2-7	ASSYSGAYEQY
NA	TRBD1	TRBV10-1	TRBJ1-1	ASRPKGRDRGTEAF
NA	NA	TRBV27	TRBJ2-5	ASSSLRGTRPETQY
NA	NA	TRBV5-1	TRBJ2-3	ASSPRDNTDTQY
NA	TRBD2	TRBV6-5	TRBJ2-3	ASRLVAGTTDTQY
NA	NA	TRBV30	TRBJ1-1	AWSVQGNTEAF
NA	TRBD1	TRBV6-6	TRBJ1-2	ASSTGGGGYT
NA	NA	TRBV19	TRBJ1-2	ASRDGARGYT
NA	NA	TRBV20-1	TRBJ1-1	SARGLTEAF
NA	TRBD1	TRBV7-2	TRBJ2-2	ASSLGQVNTGELF
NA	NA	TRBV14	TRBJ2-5	ASSQGVIQETQY